One T cell receptor (beta chain) is described in this entry. TCRdb's table, derived via immunoSEQ multiplex PCR, lists solely in-frame clones and lacks some. This table holds more than 1.2 million clones, approximately 98.5% found once. The data belong to a study of shared clonotypes between healthy human individuals. The sample was naive CD4+ T cells sorted from blood. Documented subset: CD45RA+ positively selected. This TCR came from a man under 40 in good health.

Here the CDR3 reads CASSPWTDNEKLFF. Written as DNA, the CDR3 is TGTGCCAGCTCACCATGGACAGATAATGAAAAACTGTTTTTT. The V gene is TRBV18, the J gene TRBJ1-4; D is perhaps TRBD1 (6 bases). CDR1 and CDR2 (germline): KGHSH, LQKENI. The CDR3 extends over 14 amino acids. The V and J ends lost 2 bases and 4 bases respectively, with 8 bases between them.